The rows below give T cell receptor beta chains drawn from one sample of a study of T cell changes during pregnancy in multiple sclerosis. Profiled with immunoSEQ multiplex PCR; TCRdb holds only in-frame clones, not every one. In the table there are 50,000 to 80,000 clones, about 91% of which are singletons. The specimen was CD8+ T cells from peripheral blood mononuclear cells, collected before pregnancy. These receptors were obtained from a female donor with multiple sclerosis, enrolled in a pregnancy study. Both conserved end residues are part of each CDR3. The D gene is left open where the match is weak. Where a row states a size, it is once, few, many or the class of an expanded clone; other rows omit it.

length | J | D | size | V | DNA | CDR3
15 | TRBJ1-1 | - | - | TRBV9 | TGTGCCAGCAGCACGGGGGGTCTAGGGAACACTGAAGCTTTCTTT | CASSTGGLGNTEAFF
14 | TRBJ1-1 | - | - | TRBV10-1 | TGCGCCAGCAGCCTCAATAACCTCGGGACTGAAGCTTTCTTT | CASSLNNLGTEAFF
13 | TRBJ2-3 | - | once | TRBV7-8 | TGTGCCAGCAGCCCAACGGGCACAGATACGCAGTATTTT | CASSPTGTDTQYF
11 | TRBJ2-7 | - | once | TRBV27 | TGTGCCAGCATCCAGGGCTACGAGCAGTACTTC | CASIQGYEQYF
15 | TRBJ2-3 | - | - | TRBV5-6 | TGTGCCAGCAGCCCGGGTGCGGGTTGGGCAGATACGCAGTATTTT | CASSPGAGWADTQYF
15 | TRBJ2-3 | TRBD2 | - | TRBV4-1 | TGCGCCAGCAGCTCGCGGACTAGCGGCACAGATACGCAGTATTTT | CASSSRTSGTDTQYF
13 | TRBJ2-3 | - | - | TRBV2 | TGTGCCACCCGGGTCGCATCCACAGATACGCAGTATTTT | CATRVASTDTQYF
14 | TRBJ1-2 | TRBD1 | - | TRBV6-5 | TGTGCCAGCAGCTCGACAGGGGGAGACTATGGCTACACCTTC | CASSSTGGDYGYTF
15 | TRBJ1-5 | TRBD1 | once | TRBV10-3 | TGTGCCATCAGCCATGACAGGGAGGAGGGTCGGCCCCAGCATTTT | CAISHDREEGRPQHF
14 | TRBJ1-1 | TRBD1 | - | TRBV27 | TGTGCCAGCAGTTATCGGGACAGCGGGACTGAAGCTTTCTTT | CASSYRDSGTEAFF
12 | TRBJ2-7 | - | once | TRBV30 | TGTGCCTGGAGGACAGCATCCTACGAGCAGTACTTC | CAWRTASYEQYF
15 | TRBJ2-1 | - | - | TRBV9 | TGTGCCAGCAGCGTAGGGCGGGGCTCCTACAATGAGCAGTTCTTC | CASSVGRGSYNEQFF
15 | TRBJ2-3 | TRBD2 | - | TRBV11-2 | TGTGCCAGCAGCTTTAGCGGGGGTTTCACAGATACGCAGTATTTT | CASSFSGGFTDTQYF
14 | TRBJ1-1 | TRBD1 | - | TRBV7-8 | TGTGCCAGCAGCTCCGGGACAGCAAACACTGAAGCTTTCTTT | CASSSGTANTEAFF
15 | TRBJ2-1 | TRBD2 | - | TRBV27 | TGTGCCAGCAGTTCCTCTAGCGGGACTTACAATGAGCAGTTCTTC | CASSSSSGTYNEQFF
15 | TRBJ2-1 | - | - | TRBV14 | TGTGCCAGCAGCCAAGGGGAAGGGGAATACAATGAGCAGTTCTTC | CASSQGEGEYNEQFF
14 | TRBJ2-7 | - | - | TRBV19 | TGTGCCAGTAGTATGATCTTAGGACAGAGCGAGCAGTACTTC | CASSMILGQSEQYF
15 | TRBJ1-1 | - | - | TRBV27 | TGTGCCAGCAGTAAAGGGGGAGGGCTGAACACTGAAGCTTTCTTT | CASSKGGGLNTEAFF
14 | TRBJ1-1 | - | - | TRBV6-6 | TGTGCCAGCAGTTACCTCGAAGGGGACACTGAAGCTTTCTTT | CASSYLEGDTEAFF
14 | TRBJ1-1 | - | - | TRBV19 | TGTGCCAGTAGTCTAGGGGCAATGAACACTGAAGCTTTCTTT | CASSLGAMNTEAFF
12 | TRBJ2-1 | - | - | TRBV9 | TGTGCCAGCGGACGGGGGGCGGGGGAGCAGTTCTTC | CASGRGAGEQFF
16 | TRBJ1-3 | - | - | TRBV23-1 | TGCGCCAGCATGCTGGAAGACAGATTCTCTGGAAACACCATATATTTT | CASMLEDRFSGNTIYF
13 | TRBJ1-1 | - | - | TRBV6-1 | TGTGCCAGCAGACAGGGCGTGAACACTGAAGCTTTCTTT | CASRQGVNTEAFF
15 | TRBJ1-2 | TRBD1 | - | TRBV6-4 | TGTGCCAGCAGTCCCCTTCCAGGGGGCGCCTATGGCTACACCTTC | CASSPLPGGAYGYTF
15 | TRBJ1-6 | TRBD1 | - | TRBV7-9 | TGTGCCAGCAGCCCGAGGGACAGGCGGAATTCACCCCTCCACTTT | CASSPRDRRNSPLHF
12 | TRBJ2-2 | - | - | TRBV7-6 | TGTGCCAGCAGCTTATATACCGGGGAGCTGTTTTTT | CASSLYTGELFF
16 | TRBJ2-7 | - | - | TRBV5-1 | TGCGCCAGCAGCTTGGGACAGGTTGTTCTCGAGTACGAGCAGTACTTC | CASSLGQVVLEYEQYF
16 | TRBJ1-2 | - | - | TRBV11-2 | TGTGCCAGCAGCTCTAGCCAATCAGAGGCGCTCTATGGCTACACCTTC | CASSSSQSEALYGYTF
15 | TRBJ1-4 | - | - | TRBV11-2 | TGTGCCAGCAGTCTCACCGGGACACCGTATGAAAAACTGTTTTTT | CASSLTGTPYEKLFF
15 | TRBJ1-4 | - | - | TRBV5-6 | TGTGCCAGCAGCTACCTTTCGCAGAACAATGAAAAACTGTTTTTT | CASSYLSQNNEKLFF
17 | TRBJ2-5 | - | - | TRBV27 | TGTGCCAGCAGTCGGGACTTCGCGACAGCTCTTCAAGAGACCCAGTACTTC | CASSRDFATALQETQYF
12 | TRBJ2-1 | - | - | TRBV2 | TGTGCCAGCGGAGCCCAGTACAATGAGCAGTTCTTC | CASGAQYNEQFF
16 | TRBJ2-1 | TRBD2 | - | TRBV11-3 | TGTGCCAGCAGCTTAGAAGCGGGGGGCAACTACAATGAGCAGTTCTTC | CASSLEAGGNYNEQFF
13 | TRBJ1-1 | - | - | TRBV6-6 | TGTGCCAGCAGTGCCCGGGAGAACACTGAAGCTTTCTTT | CASSARENTEAFF
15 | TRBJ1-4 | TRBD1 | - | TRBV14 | TGTGCCAGCAGCCCTTACAGGGGGCAGAGGGAAAAACTGTTTTTT | CASSPYRGQREKLFF
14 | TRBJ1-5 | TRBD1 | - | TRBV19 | TGTGCCAGTAGGACAGGACAGGGTGATCAGCCCCAGCATTTT | CASRTGQGDQPQHF
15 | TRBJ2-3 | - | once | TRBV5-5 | TGTGCCAGCAGACGGGAGGGACAGGGCTCAGATACGCAGTATTTT | CASRREGQGSDTQYF
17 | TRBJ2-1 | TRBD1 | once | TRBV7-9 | TGTGCCAGCAGCTTAGGAAGACAGGGGCCCTCCTACAATGAGCAGTTCTTC | CASSLGRQGPSYNEQFF
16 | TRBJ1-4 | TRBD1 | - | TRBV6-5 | TGTGCCAGCAGTTACAACATCGGGACAGATAATGAAAAACTGTTTTTT | CASSYNIGTDNEKLFF
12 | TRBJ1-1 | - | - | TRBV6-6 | TGTGCCAGCAGTTATTCCCCTGCTGAAGCTTTCTTT | CASSYSPAEAFF
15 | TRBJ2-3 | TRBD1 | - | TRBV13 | TGTGCCAGCAGCTGGGGACAGAACCGTGCAGATACGCAGTATTTT | CASSWGQNRADTQYF
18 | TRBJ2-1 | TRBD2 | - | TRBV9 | TGTGCCAGCAGCGGCCCGGTAGCGGGGGGGCCTGTCTACAATGAGCAGTTCTTC | CASSGPVAGGPVYNEQFF
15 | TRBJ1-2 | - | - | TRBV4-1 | TGCGCCAGCAGCCAAGATGGGGGGGGCGGTTATGGCTACACCTTC | CASSQDGGGGYGYTF
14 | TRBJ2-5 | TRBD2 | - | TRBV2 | TGTGCCAGCAGTGATCTAGCGGCGCAAGAGACCCAGTACTTC | CASSDLAAQETQYF
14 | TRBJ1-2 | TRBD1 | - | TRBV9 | TGTGCCAGCAGCGGTAGCGGGACAGCTTATGGCTACACCTTC | CASSGSGTAYGYTF
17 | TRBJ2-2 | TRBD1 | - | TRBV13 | TGTGCCAGCAGCTCCCGGGACAGGGAAGAAACGACCGGGGAGCTGTTTTTT | CASSSRDREETTGELFF
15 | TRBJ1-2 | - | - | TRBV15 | TGTGCCACCAGCAGAGAAACCGGGACTGGCTATGGCTACACCTTC | CATSRETGTGYGYTF
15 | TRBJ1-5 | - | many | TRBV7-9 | TGTGCCAGCAGCCCGACCAACGCGGGCAATCAGCCCCAGCATTTT | CASSPTNAGNQPQHF
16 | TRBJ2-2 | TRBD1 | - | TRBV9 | TGTGCCAGCAGCGTTGGGGACAGGGGATGGACCGGGGAGCTGTTTTTT | CASSVGDRGWTGELFF
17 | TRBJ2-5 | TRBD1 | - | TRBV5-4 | TGTGCCAGCAGCCGGACAGGGGCCTTGCCCCGACAAGAGACCCAGTACTTC | CASSRTGALPRQETQYF
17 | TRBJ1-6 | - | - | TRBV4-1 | TGCGCCAGCAGCCAGCGGGCCCCGGGGTCGAGTAATTCACCCCTCCACTTT | CASSQRAPGSSNSPLHF
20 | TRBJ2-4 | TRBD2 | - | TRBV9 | TGTGCCAGCAGCCCCTGGGGTAGCGGGGGGGTCGAAGGGGCCAAAAACATTCAGTACTTC | CASSPWGSGGVEGAKNIQYF
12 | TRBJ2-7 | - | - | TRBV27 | TGTGCCAGCACCAGCGTCTCCTACGAGCAGTACTTC | CASTSVSYEQYF
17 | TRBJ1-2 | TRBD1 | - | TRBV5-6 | TGTGCCAGCAGCAACACCGGGACAGGGGGATTCAGTCGGGGCTACACCTTC | CASSNTGTGGFSRGYTF
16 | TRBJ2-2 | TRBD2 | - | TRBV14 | TGTGCCAGCAGCCTGCCGGGACTAGCGTCCACCGGGGAGCTGTTTTTT | CASSLPGLASTGELFF
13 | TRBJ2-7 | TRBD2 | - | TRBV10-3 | TGTGCCATCAGTGAGGGGGGGGTTTACGAGCAGTACTTC | CAISEGGVYEQYF
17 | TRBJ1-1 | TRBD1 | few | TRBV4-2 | TGTGCCAGCAGCCAAGTTGGACAGGATACCATGAACACTGAAGCTTTCTTT | CASSQVGQDTMNTEAFF